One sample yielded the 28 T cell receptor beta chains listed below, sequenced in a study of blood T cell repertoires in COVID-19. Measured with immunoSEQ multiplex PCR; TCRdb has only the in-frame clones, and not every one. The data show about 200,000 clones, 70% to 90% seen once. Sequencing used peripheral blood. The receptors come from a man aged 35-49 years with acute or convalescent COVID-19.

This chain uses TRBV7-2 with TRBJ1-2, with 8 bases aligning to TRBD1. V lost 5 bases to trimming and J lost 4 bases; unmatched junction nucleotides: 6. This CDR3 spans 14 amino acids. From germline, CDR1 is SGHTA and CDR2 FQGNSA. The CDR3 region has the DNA TGTGCCAGCAGCGCGACAGGGGCGGGCTATGGCTACACCTTC. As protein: CASSATGAGYGYTF.

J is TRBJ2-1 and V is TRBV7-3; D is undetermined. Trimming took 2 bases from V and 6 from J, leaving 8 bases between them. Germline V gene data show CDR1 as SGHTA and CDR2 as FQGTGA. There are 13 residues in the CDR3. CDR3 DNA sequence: TGTGCCAGCAGCTTACCGGGTATCAATGAGCAGTTCTTC. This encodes CASSLPGINEQFF.

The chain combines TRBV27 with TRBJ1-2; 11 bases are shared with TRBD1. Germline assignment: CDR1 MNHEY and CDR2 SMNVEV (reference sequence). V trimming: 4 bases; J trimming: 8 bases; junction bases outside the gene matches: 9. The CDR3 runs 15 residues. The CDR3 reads CASSSPGQGARGYTF. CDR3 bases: TGTGCCAGCAGTTCCCCCGGACAGGGGGCAAGGGGCTACACCTTC.

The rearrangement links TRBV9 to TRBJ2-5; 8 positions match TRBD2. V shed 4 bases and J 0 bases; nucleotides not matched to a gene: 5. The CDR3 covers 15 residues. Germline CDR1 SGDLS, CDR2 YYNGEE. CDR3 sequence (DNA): TGTGCCAGCAGCATGACGGGAGGGAACCAAGAGACCCAGTACTTC. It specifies CASSMTGGNQETQYF.

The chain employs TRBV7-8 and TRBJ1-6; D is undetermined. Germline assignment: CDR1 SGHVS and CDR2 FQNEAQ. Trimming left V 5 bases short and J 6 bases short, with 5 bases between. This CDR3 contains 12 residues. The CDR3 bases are TGTGCCAGCAGCCCCCGTAATTCACCCCTCCACTTT. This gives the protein CASSPRNSPLHF.

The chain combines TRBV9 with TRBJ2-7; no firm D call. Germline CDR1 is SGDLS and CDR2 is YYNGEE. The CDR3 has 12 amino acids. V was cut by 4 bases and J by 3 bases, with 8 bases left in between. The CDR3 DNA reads TGTGCCAGCAGCCCTAACTTCTACGAGCAGTACTTC. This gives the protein CASSPNFYEQYF.

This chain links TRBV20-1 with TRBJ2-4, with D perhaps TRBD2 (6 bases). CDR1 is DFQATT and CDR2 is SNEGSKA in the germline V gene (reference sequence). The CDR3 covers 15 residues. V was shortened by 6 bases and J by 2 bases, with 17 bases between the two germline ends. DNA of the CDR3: TGCAGTGCCAGTACTAGCCCGAAGACCAAAAACATTCAGTACTTC. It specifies CSASTSPKTKNIQYF.

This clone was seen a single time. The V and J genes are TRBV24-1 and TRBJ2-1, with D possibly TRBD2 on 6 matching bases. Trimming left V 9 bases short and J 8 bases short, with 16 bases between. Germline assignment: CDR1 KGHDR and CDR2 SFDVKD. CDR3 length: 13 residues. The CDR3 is CATSGGGEHEQFF. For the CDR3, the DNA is TGTGCCACCTCAGGAGGCGGGGAGCATGAGCAGTTCTTC.

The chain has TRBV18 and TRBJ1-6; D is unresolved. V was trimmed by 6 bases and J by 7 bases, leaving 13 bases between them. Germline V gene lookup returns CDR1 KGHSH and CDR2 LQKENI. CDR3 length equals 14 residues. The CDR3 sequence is CASSPGGKNSPLHF. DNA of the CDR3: TGTGCCAGCTCCCCCGGAGGGAAAAATTCACCCCTCCACTTT.

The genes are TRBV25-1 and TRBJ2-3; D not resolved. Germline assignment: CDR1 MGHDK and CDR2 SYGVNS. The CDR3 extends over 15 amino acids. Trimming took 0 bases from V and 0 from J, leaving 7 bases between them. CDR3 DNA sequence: TGTGCCAGCAGTGAATATCTCGGGAGCACAGATACGCAGTATTTT. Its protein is CASSEYLGSTDTQYF.

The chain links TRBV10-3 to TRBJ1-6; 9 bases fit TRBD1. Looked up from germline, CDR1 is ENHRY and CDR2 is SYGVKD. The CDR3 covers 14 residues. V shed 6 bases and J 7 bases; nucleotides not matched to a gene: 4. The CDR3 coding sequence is TGTGCCATCAGCCGGGACAGGGCCAATTCACCCCTCCACTTT. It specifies CAISRDRANSPLHF.

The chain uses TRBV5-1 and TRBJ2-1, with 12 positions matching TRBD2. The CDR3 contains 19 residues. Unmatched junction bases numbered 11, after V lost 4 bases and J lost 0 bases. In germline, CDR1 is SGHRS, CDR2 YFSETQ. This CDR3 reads CASSGGLAGLRSSYNEQFF. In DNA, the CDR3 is TGCGCCAGCAGCGGAGGACTAGCGGGACTCAGGAGCTCCTACAATGAGCAGTTCTTC.

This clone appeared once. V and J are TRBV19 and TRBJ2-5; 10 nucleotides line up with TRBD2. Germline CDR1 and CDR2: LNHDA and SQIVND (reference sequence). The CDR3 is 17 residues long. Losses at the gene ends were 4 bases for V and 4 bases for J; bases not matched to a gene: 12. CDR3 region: CASSTPWRLAGRETQYF. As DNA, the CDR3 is TGTGCCAGTAGTACCCCCTGGCGACTAGCGGGCAGAGAGACCCAGTACTTC.

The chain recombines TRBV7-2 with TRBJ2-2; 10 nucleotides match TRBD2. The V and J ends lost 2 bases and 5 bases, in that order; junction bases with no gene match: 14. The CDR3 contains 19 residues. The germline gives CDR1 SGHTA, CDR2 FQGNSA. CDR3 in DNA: TGTGCCAGCAGCTTATGGGGGGGTCTAGCGGGAGCATTAACCGGGGAGCTGTTTTTT. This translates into CASSLWGGLAGALTGELFF.

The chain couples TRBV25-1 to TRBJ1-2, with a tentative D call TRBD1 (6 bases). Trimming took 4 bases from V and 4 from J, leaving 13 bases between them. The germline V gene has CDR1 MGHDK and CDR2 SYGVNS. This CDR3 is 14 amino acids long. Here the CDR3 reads CASSALSGVYGYTF. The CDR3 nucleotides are TGTGCCAGCAGTGCTCTTTCAGGGGTCTATGGCTACACCTTC.

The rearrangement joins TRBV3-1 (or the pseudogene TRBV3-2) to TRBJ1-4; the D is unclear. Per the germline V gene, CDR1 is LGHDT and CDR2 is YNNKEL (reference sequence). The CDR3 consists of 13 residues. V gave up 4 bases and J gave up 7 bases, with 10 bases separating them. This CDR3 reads CASSLVAGEKLFF. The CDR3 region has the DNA TGTGCCAGCAGCCTAGTCGCAGGTGAAAAACTGTTTTTT.

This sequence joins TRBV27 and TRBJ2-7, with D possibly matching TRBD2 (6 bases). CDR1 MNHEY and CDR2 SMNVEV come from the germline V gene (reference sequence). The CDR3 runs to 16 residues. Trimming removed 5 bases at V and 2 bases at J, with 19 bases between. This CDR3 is CASSQGVGGPTYEQYF. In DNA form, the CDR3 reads TGTGCCAGCAGTCAAGGGGTGGGGGGACCTACCTACGAGCAGTACTTC.

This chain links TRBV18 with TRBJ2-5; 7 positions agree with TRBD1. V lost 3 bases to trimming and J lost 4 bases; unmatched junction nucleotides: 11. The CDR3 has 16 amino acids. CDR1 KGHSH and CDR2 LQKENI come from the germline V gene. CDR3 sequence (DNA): TGTGCCAGCTCACCGTCGACAGGGCAGGCGGTAGAGACCCAGTACTTC. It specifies CASSPSTGQAVETQYF.

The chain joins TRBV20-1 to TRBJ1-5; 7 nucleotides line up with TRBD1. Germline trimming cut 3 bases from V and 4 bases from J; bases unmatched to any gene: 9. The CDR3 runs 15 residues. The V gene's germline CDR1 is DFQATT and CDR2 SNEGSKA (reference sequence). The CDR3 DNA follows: TGCAGTGCTAGTAGCCAGGGGGAGTTAAATCAGCCCCAGCATTTT. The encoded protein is CSASSQGELNQPQHF.

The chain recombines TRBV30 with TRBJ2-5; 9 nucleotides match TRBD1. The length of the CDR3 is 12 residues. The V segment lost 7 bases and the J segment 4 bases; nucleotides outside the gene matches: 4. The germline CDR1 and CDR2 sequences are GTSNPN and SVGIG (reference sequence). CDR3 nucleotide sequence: TGTGCCTTAATGACAGGGGGAGAGACCCAGTACTTC. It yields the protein CALMTGGETQYF.

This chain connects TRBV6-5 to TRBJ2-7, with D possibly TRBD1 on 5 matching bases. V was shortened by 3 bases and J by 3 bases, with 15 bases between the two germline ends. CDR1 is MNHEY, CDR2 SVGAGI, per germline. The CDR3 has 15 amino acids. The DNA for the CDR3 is TGTGCCAGCAGTTATGACAGTACCTTCAGCTACGAGCAGTACTTC. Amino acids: CASSYDSTFSYEQYF.

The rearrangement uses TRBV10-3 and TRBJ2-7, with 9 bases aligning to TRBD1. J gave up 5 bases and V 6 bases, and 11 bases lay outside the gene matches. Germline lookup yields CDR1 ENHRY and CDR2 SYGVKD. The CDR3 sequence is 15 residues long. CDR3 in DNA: TGTGCCATCAGCCAAACGGGACAGGGAAGGCACGAGCAGTACTTC. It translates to CAISQTGQGRHEQYF.

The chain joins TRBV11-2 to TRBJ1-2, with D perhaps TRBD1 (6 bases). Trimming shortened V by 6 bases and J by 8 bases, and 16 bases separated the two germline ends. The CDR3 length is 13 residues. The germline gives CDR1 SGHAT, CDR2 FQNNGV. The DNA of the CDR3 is TGTGCCAGCAGTGTTACAGGGTCGTTCGGCTACACCTTC. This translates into CASSVTGSFGYTF. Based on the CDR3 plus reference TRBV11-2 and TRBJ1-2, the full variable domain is EAGVAQSPRYKIIEKRQSVAFWCNPISGHATLYWYQQILGQGPKLLIQFQNNGVVDDSQLPKDRFSAERLKGVDSTLKIQPAKLEDSAVYLCASSVTGSFGYTFGSGTRLTVV.

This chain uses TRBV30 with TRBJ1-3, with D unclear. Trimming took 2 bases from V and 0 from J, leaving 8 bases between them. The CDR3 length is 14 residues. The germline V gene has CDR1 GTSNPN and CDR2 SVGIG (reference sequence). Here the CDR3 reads CAWSQGSSGNTIYF. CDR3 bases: TGTGCCTGGAGTCAAGGGAGCTCTGGAAACACCATATATTTT.

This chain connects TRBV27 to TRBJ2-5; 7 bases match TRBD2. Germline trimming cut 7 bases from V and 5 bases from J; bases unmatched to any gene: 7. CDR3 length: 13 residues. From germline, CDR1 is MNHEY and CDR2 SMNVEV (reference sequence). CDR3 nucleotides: TGTGCCAGCAAAATAGCGGGTGGGGAGACCCAGTACTTC. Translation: CASKIAGGETQYF.

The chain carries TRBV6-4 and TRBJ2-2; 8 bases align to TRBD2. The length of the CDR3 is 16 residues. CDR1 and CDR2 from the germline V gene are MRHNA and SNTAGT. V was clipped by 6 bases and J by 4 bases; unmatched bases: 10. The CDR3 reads CASSPQGLVGTGELFF. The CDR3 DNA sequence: TGTGCCAGCAGCCCACAGGGACTAGTAGGCACCGGGGAGCTGTTTTTT.

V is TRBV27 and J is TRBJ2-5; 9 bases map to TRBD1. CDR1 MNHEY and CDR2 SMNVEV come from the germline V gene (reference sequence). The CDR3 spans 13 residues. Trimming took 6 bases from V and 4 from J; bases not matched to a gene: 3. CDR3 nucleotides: TGTGCCAGCAGACGACAGGGGGGAGAGACCCAGTACTTC. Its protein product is CASRRQGGETQYF.

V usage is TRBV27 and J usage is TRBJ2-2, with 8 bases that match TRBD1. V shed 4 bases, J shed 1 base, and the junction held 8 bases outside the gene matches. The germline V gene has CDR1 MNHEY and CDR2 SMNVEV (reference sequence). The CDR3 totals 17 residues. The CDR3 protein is CASSSPDRVWNTGELFF. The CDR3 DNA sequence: TGTGCCAGCAGTTCTCCGGACAGGGTATGGAACACCGGGGAGCTGTTTTTT.